The entry below describes one T cell receptor (beta chain). Ages ranged from about 18 to 89 years, with residence in about 24 US areas. The data are from a study of blood T cell repertoires in COVID-19. Study-level background: Samples taken during acute and convalescent COVID-19 were collected in the United States, Italy and Spain. Nucleic acid was either cDNA or gDNA, and it came from T cells, B-cell-depleted T cells, or PBMCs.

In the source study's methods: Estimation of nucleated cell counts was performed using reference gene primer amplification. TCRdb's copy holds only in-frame clones and misses some; the assay was immunoSEQ multiplex PCR. D and trimming were read from the DNA, whereas the V and J calls and clone size are those reported in that table. This sample yields approximately 200,000 clones, of which 80% to 90% are seen a single time; over 3% belongs to the top ten. After removal of 3 bases from V and 3 bases from J, the junction contained 6 bases not matched to a gene. The CDR3 extends over 16 amino acids. Germline-derived CDR1 and CDR2 are KGHDR and SFDVKD.

This TCR derives from a young woman in a cohort exposed to, infected with or recovered from COVID-19 (not recorded which). The chain employs TRBV24-1 and TRBJ2-5, with 10 bases that match TRBD2. The sequencing input was PBMCs or T cells enriched from blood (not recorded which). The CDR3 protein is CATSDLGLAEEETQYF. For the CDR3, the DNA is TGTGCCACCAGTGATCTCGGACTAGCGGAGGAAGAGACCCAGTACTTC.